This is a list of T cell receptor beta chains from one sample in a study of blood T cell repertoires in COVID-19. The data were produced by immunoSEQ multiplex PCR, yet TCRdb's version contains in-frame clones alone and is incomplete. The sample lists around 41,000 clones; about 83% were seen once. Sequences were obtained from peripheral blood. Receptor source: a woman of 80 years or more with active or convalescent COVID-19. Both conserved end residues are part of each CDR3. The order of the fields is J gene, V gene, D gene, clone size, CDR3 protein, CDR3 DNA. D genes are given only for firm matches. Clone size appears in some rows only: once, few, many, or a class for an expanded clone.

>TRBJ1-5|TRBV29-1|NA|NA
CSVSGGGNQPQHF
TGCAGCGTTTCGGGGGGCGGCAATCAGCCCCAGCATTTT
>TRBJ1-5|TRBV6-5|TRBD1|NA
CASSPRTGQRQPQHF
TGTGCCAGCAGTCCCCGGACAGGGCAGCGACAGCCCCAGCATTTT
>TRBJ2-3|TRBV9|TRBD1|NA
CASSGGQGTTDTQYF
TGTGCCAGCAGCGGGGGACAGGGAACGACAGATACGCAGTATTTT
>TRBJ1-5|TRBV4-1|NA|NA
CASSQEAPDTVNQPQHF
TGCGCCAGCAGCCAAGAGGCGCCGGACACCGTCAATCAGCCCCAGCATTTT
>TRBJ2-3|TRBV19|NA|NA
CASSQLQGEGADTQYF
TGTGCCAGTAGCCAATTACAGGGAGAGGGAGCAGATACGCAGTATTTT
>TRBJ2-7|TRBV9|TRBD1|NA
CASSVVRGDRGMNEQYF
TGTGCCAGCAGCGTAGTTCGAGGGGACAGGGGAATGAACGAGCAGTACTTC
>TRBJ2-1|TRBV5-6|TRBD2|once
CASSWGTTLYNEQFF
TGTGCCAGCAGCTGGGGGACTACTCTCTACAATGAGCAGTTCTTC
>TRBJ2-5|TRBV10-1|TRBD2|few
CASSESWLAGVETQYF
TGCGCCAGCAGTGAGTCATGGCTAGCGGGGGTTGAGACCCAGTACTTC
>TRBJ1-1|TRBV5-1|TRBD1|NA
CASSVDRENTEAFF
TGCGCCAGCAGCGTGGACAGGGAGAACACTGAAGCTTTCTTT
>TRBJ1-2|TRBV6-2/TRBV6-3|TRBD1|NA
CASSAGTVNYGYTF
TGTGCCAGCAGTGCCGGGACAGTCAACTATGGCTACACCTTC
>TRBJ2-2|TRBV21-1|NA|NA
CASSRSAGQARLGLFF
TGTGCCAGCAGCAGGTCGGCGGGACAGGCTCGGTTGGGGCTGTTTTTT
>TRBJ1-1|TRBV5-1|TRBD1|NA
CASSPGTGETEAFF
TGCGCCAGCAGCCCCGGGACAGGAGAGACTGAAGCTTTCTTT
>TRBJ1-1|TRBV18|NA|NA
CASSPPSGGRNTEAFF
TGTGCCAGCTCACCACCCAGTGGTGGGAGGAACACTGAAGCTTTCTTT
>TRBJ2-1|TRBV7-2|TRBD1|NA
CASSINRGVNEQFF
TGTGCCAGCAGCATAAACAGGGGAGTCAATGAGCAGTTCTTC
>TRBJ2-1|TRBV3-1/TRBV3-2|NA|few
CASSPGNEQFF
TGTGCCAGCAGCCCAGGAAATGAGCAGTTCTTC
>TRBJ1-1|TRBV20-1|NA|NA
CSASAREKAFF
TGCAGTGCTAGTGCTCGGGAGAAAGCTTTCTTT
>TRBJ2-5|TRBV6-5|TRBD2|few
CASFGTSVAETQYF
TGTGCCAGCTTCGGGACTAGCGTCGCAGAGACCCAGTACTTC
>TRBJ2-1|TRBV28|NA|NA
CASNSPGTSLPKPFF
TGTGCCAGCAATTCTCCGGGTACATCATTACCCAAACCGTTCTTC
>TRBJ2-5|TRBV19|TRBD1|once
CASSRQGTETQYF
TGTGCCAGTAGTAGACAGGGTACAGAGACCCAGTACTTC
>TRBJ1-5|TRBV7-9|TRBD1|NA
CASSRQGNQPQHF
TGTGCCAGCAGTCGACAGGGGAATCAGCCCCAGCATTTT
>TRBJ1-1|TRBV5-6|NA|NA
CASSQQAGTEAFF
TGTGCCAGCAGCCAACAGGCTGGCACTGAAGCTTTCTTT
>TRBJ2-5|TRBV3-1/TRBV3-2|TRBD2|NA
CASSPVAGQETQYF
TGTGCCAGCAGCCCGGTAGCGGGGCAAGAGACCCAGTACTTC
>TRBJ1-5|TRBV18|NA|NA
CASSQGGGVQPQHF
TGTGCCAGCTCACAGGGGGGGGGCGTGCAGCCCCAGCATTTT
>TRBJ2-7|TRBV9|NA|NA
CASSVAAVSNEQYF
TGTGCCAGCAGCGTAGCGGCGGTATCTAACGAGCAGTACTTC
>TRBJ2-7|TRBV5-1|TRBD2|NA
CASSLVSGSNEQYF
TGCGCCAGCAGCTTGGTTAGCGGGAGCAACGAGCAGTACTTC
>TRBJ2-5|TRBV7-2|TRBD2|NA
CASSFPLAGQETQYF
TGTGCCAGCAGCTTCCCACTAGCGGGGCAAGAGACCCAGTACTTC
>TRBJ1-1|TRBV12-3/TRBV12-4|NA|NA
CASSIEGVKAFF
TGTGCCAGCAGCATAGAGGGGGTGAAAGCTTTCTTT
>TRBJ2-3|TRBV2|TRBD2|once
CASRGLAGVDTQYF
TGTGCCAGCCGAGGACTAGCGGGAGTGGATACGCAGTATTTT
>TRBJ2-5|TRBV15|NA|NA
CATSTGQSQETQYF
TGTGCCACCAGCACTGGACAGAGCCAAGAGACCCAGTACTTC
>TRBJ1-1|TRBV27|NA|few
CASSLYGGMNTEAFF
TGTGCCAGCAGTTTATACGGGGGAATGAACACTGAAGCTTTCTTT
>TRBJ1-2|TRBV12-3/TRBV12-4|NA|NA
CASSSRLSMGYTF
TGTGCCAGCAGCTCCCGACTGTCTATGGGCTACACCTTC
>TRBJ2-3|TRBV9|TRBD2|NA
CASSVSGSGTDTQYF
TGTGCCAGCAGCGTTAGCGGGAGTGGGACAGATACGCAGTATTTT
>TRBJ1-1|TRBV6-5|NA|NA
CASSKRGSPTTEAFF
TGTGCCAGCTCAAAAAGAGGAAGCCCCACCACTGAAGCTTTCTTT
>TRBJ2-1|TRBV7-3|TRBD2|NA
CASSGIPPGRHNNEQFF
TGTGCCAGCAGCGGGATCCCCCCCGGGAGGCACAACAATGAGCAGTTCTTC
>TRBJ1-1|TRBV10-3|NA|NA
CAITPNTGLIGTEAFF
TGTGCCATCACACCTAATACAGGGTTAATAGGCACTGAAGCTTTCTTT
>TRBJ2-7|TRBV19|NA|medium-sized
CASSPGGYEQYF
TGTGCCAGTAGTCCCGGGGGCTACGAGCAGTACTTC
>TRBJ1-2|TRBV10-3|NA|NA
CAISDEPEGGYTF
TGTGCCATCAGCGATGAACCGGAGGGTGGCTACACCTTC
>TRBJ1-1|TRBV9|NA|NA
CASSGYGTEAFF
TGTGCCAGCAGCGGGTACGGCACTGAAGCTTTCTTT